This is a list of T cell receptor beta chains from one sample in a study of blood T cell repertoires in COVID-19. Clones were sequenced by immunoSEQ multiplex PCR, and TCRdb holds only the in-frame ones, with some missing. The data contain 75,000 to 90,000 clones, 75% to 90% of them singletons. Sequenced: peripheral blood. The source is a human donor in a cohort sampled during active COVID-19. The CDR3 runs from the conserved cysteine through the conserved F or W. A D gene is named only where the DNA matches it firmly. Size values are once, few and many counts, or a class for expanded clones, and some rows have none.

CDR3 length: 15
clone size: .
J gene: TRBJ1-1
V gene: TRBV18
D gene: .
CDR3 protein: CASSPGPAVEVEAFF
CDR3 DNA: TGTGCCAGCTCACCAGGGCCGGCGGTGGAGGTTGAAGCTTTCTTT

CDR3 length: 16
clone size: .
J gene: TRBJ1-2
V gene: TRBV11-2
D gene: .
CDR3 protein: CASSKDPLQGNYGYTF
CDR3 DNA: TGTGCCAGCAGCAAGGACCCTCTACAGGGTAACTATGGCTACACCTTC

CDR3 length: 14
clone size: once
J gene: TRBJ1-3
V gene: TRBV3-1/TRBV3-2
D gene: .
CDR3 protein: CASSRVPGGNTIYF
CDR3 DNA: TGTGCCAGCAGCCGAGTTCCTGGTGGAAACACCATATATTTT

CDR3 length: 15
clone size: .
J gene: TRBJ2-7
V gene: TRBV7-2
D gene: TRBD1
CDR3 protein: CASSTSAGQANEQYF
CDR3 DNA: TGTGCCAGCAGCACTAGTGCGGGACAGGCAAACGAGCAGTACTTC

CDR3 length: 16
clone size: .
J gene: TRBJ2-2
V gene: TRBV4-3
D gene: .
CDR3 protein: CASSQVWGGGTGELFF
CDR3 DNA: TGCGCCAGCAGCCAAGTATGGGGAGGGGGCACCGGGGAGCTGTTTTTT

CDR3 length: 15
clone size: few
J gene: TRBJ2-1
V gene: TRBV5-1
D gene: .
CDR3 protein: CASSLRPSSYNEQFF
CDR3 DNA: TGCGCCAGCAGCTTGAGACCTAGCTCCTACAATGAGCAGTTCTTC

CDR3 length: 12
clone size: .
J gene: TRBJ2-3
V gene: TRBV2
D gene: .
CDR3 protein: CASSFRGKTQYF
CDR3 DNA: TGTGCCAGCAGCTTCAGGGGAAAGACGCAGTATTTT

CDR3 length: 15
clone size: few
J gene: TRBJ1-4
V gene: TRBV28
D gene: .
CDR3 protein: CASSSRRWEDEKLFF
CDR3 DNA: TGTGCCAGCAGTTCCCGACGATGGGAGGATGAAAAACTGTTTTTT

CDR3 length: 15
clone size: .
J gene: TRBJ1-4
V gene: TRBV19
D gene: TRBD1
CDR3 protein: CASSIVGTGEEKLFF
CDR3 DNA: TGTGCCAGTAGTATAGTTGGGACAGGGGAGGAAAAACTGTTTTTT

CDR3 length: 16
clone size: .
J gene: TRBJ1-3
V gene: TRBV18
D gene: TRBD1
CDR3 protein: CASSPVPGQAGNTIYF
CDR3 DNA: TGTGCCAGCTCACCAGTCCCGGGACAGGCTGGAAACACCATATATTTT

CDR3 length: 14
clone size: .
J gene: TRBJ1-6
V gene: TRBV7-6
D gene: .
CDR3 protein: CASSLNRANSPLHF
CDR3 DNA: TGTGCCAGCAGCTTAAACAGGGCTAATTCACCCCTCCACTTT

CDR3 length: 15
clone size: .
J gene: TRBJ2-7
V gene: TRBV7-2
D gene: TRBD1
CDR3 protein: CASSYSGTGFYEQYF
CDR3 DNA: TGTGCCAGCAGCTACTCCGGGACAGGATTCTACGAGCAGTACTTC

CDR3 length: 14
clone size: .
J gene: TRBJ1-4
V gene: TRBV6-5
D gene: .
CDR3 protein: CASRFTGHNEKLFF
CDR3 DNA: TGTGCCAGCAGATTCACCGGTCATAATGAAAAACTGTTTTTT

CDR3 length: 17
clone size: .
J gene: TRBJ1-3
V gene: TRBV18
D gene: .
CDR3 protein: CASSPSDMGAPGNTIYF
CDR3 DNA: TGTGCCAGCTCACCTTCCGATATGGGGGCTCCTGGAAACACCATATATTTT